This TCR beta chain is drawn from a study of vaccination and CD4 T cells after COVID-19. Sequencing of the DNA from cultured CD4+ T cells was carried out with the Oncomine TCR Beta short-read assay. TCRdb called the PCR reads again in MiXCR, with one record for every CDR3 protein. The sample records 4,000 to 5,000 distinct CDR3 sequences, about 50% being singletons. Remarks on this clonotype: Antigen: not known.

The ends lost 3 bases at V and 13 bases at J; junction bases unmatched: 8. Looked up from germline, CDR1 is KGHDR and CDR2 is SFDVKD. This CDR3 has 13 amino acids. The treatment denotes: approximately 10-day PBMC culture with coronavirus spike peptide pools or control peptides (ViraFEST assay). Fresh IL-2 medium was used to replace half of the medium on days 3 and 7. General study findings and limits: The study found median SARS-CoV-2-reactive clonotypes rising from roughly 21 to 40, not significantly.

The sequenced sample consisted of CD4+ T cells from blood, cultured in vitro. The clonotype comes from a human donor who had recovered from COVID-19. The chain carries TRBV24-1 and TRBJ2-1; 7 bases fit TRBD2. The CDR3 protein is CATSDRWDYAQFF. The CDR3 DNA reads as TGTGCCACCAGTGATCGTTGGGACTACGCACAGTTCTTC.